What follows describes a single T cell receptor beta chain. Its antigen is undetermined. The PCR contained 60 Vbeta and 13 Jbeta primers. Libraries were prepared by immunoSEQ multiplex PCR; TCRdb keeps only in-frame clonotypes and omits some of them. The table has some 150,000 clones, 80% seen once; the top ten hold roughly 5%. The record originates from a study of cytomegalovirus exposure and HLA in healthy donors. Study observations and caveats: Common viral pathogens were later found to be apparently linked to several of the most significant clusters. For most TCR beta V segments, an earlier analysis put the productive rate at about 90% or about 30% of the time.

Trimming pared 3 bases from V and 7 bases from J, leaving 12 bases between. The CDR3 is made up of 13 amino acids. Germline loops: CDR1 SGHRS, CDR2 YFSETQ. J is TRBJ2-3 and V is TRBV5-1; D is possibly TRBD2 (6 bases). This clonotype was sampled from a man aged 25 to 45 in good health and CMV-seronegative. Input material: PBMCs. The CDR3 DNA sequence: TGCGCCAGCAGCTGGGCCGGGACTCATACGCAGTATTTT. Residues: CASSWAGTHTQYF.